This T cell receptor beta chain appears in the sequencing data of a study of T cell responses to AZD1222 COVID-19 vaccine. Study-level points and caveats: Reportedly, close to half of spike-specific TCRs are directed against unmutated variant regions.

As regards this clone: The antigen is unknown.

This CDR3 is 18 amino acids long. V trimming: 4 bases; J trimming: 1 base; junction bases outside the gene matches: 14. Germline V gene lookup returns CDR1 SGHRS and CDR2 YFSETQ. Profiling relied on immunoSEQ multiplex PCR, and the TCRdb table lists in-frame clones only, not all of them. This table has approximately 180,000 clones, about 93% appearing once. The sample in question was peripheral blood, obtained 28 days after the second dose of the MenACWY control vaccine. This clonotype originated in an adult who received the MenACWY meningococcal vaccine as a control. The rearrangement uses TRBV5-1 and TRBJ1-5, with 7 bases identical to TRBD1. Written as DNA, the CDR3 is TGCGCCAGCAGCCCCCTCCCCAGGGGGAAGGGGAGCAATCAGCCCCAGCATTTT. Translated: CASSPLPRGKGSNQPQHF.